A selection of T cell receptor beta chains follows, all from one sample in a study of human T cells and chemical hapten exposure. TCRdb called the RACE reads again in MiXCR, with one record for every CDR3 protein. The table has some 88,000 distinct CDR3 sequences, around 10% seen once. The sequences come from whole blood, collected in connection with sensitization to the hapten diphenylcyclopropenone (DPC). All receptors come from a man aged 35 to 55 with alopecia areata. Some clones in this sample may be carry-over from other donors' samples. Both conserved end residues are part of each CDR3. The D gene is left open where the match is weak. Clone size is shown for a subset of rows, as once, few, many or a class of expanded clone.

cdr3_length j_call v_call d_call clone_size cdr3_nt cdr3_aa
15 TRBJ2-2 TRBV9 TRBD2 . TGTGCCAGCAGCGTAGCAGCGGGAGTCAGCGGGGAGCTGTTTTTT CASSVAAGVSGELFF
13 TRBJ2-7 TRBV10-3 . . TGTGCCATCAGTGATCATAGCCACTACGAGCAGTACTTC CAISDHSHYEQYF
15 TRBJ2-3 TRBV10-3 TRBD1 . TGTGCCATCAGTGAGAGGGGGACAGGGGAAGATACGCAGTATTTT CAISERGTGEDTQYF
11 TRBJ2-1 TRBV7-6 . many TGTGCCAGCAGACTAGGCAATGAGCAGTTCTTC CASRLGNEQFF
12 TRBJ1-1 TRBV30 . . TGTGCCTCCATAGGGGAGAACACTGAAGCTTTCTTT CASIGENTEAFF
14 TRBJ2-3 TRBV3-1 . . TGTGCCAGCAGCCAAGACCCAGGGGTTAATACGCAGTATTTT CASSQDPGVNTQYF
14 TRBJ1-2 TRBV29-1 TRBD1 many TGCAGCGTTGATGACCACAGGGGGCAAAATGGCTACACCTTC CSVDDHRGQNGYTF
15 TRBJ2-3 TRBV7-3 . . TGTGCCAGCAGCCTGACCCGGGATAGCACAGATACGCAGTATTTT CASSLTRDSTDTQYF
14 TRBJ1-1 TRBV6-5 . few TGTGCCAGCAGTTACGGTTCGGGAAGCACTGAAGCTTTCTTT CASSYGSGSTEAFF
15 TRBJ2-3 TRBV9 TRBD1 few TGTGCCAGCAGCACCCGACAGGGGAGCACAGATACGCAGTATTTT CASSTRQGSTDTQYF
14 TRBJ1-1 TRBV29-1 . . TGCAGCGTTGATCCGACGGGGATGAACACTGAAGCTTTCTTT CSVDPTGMNTEAFF
18 TRBJ2-3 TRBV29-1 TRBD2 few TGCAGCGTTGAAGACGCACCGGGACTAGCGGAGAGCACAGATACGCAGTATTTT CSVEDAPGLAESTDTQYF
14 TRBJ1-1 TRBV24-1 TRBD1 few TGTGCCACCAGTGACAACAGGGGCTTCACTGAAGCTTTCTTT CATSDNRGFTEAFF
13 TRBJ1-1 TRBV20-1 . few TGCAGTGCCCGGGGACATTCATACACTGAAGCTTTCTTT CSARGHSYTEAFF
14 TRBJ2-1 TRBV25-1 . few TGTGCCAGCAGTGAATCCCCCCCTAGAAATGAGCAGTTCTTC CASSESPPRNEQFF
12 TRBJ2-5 TRBV29-1 TRBD1 . TGCAGCGTCCGGACAGGGGCAGAGACCCAGTACTTC CSVRTGAETQYF
12 TRBJ2-1 TRBV27 . few TGTGCCAGCAGTCGAGTAGGAAGCGAGCAGTTCTTC CASSRVGSEQFF
17 TRBJ1-1 TRBV20-1 TRBD1 . TGCAGTGCCGGGGGACAGGGGGATTCGTCAATGAACACTGAAGCTTTCTTT CSAGGQGDSSMNTEAFF
16 TRBJ2-3 TRBV6-5 TRBD1 many TGTGCCAGCAGTACATTGGGACAGGGGGCCGCAGATACGCAGTATTTT CASSTLGQGAADTQYF
15 TRBJ2-5 TRBV28 TRBD1 many TGTGCCAGCAGTTTCCCGTGGGACAGAGAGAAGACCCAGTACTTC CASSFPWDREKTQYF
17 TRBJ1-4 TRBV6-1 TRBD1 few TGTGCCAGCAGTGCCAGGACAGGGGGCCGGGAAAGTGAAAAACTGTTTTTT CASSARTGGRESEKLFF
14 TRBJ2-3 TRBV7-8 TRBD1 . TGTGCCAGCAGCCCTGGACAGGGTTTCGATACGCAGTATTTT CASSPGQGFDTQYF
14 TRBJ2-5 TRBV10-3 TRBD2 once TGTGCCATTGCTCCGGGACTAAAACAAGAGACCCAGTACTTC CAIAPGLKQETQYF
15 TRBJ2-1 TRBV7-3 TRBD1 few TGTGCCAGCAGCACCACAGGGGGATCCTACAATGAGCAGTTCTTC CASSTTGGSYNEQFF
15 TRBJ2-1 TRBV19 TRBD2 few TGTGCCAGTAGAAAGCCTAGCGGAGGGGACAATGAGCAGTTCTTC CASRKPSGGDNEQFF
16 TRBJ1-1 TRBV21-1 . few TGTGCCAGCAGCAAAGTCAGACGGCACATGAACACTGAAGCTTTCTTT CASSKVRRHMNTEAFF
15 TRBJ2-3 TRBV7-7 . . TGTGCTAGCAGCTTAGAGGGGGGCGCATCAGATACGCAGTATTTT CASSLEGGASDTQYF
13 TRBJ2-3 TRBV29-1 TRBD2 . TGCAGCCTAACTAGCGCTCACACAGATACGCAGTATTTT CSLTSAHTDTQYF
13 TRBJ2-2 TRBV6-5 . few TGTGCCAGCAGACAAAGGGAGACCGGGGAGCTGTTTTTT CASRQRETGELFF
16 TRBJ2-5 TRBV4-2 . . TGTGCCAGCAGCCAAGATCCGAACAGGGGGGGTGAGACCCAGTACTTC CASSQDPNRGGETQYF
13 TRBJ1-2 TRBV6-5 . . TGTGCCAGCAGTTTTTACCCGGAATATGGCTACACCTTC CASSFYPEYGYTF
12 TRBJ2-5 TRBV21-1 . . TGTGCCAGCAGCAAAGCTGAGGAGACCCAGTACTTC CASSKAEETQYF
12 TRBJ2-5 TRBV29-1 . many TGCAGCGGAATACAGGGAGGTGGGGCCCAGTACTTC CSGIQGGGAQYF
17 TRBJ2-1 TRBV5-4 TRBD2 few TGTGCCAGCAGCTTAACTAGCGGGAGTTCTTCCTACAATGAGCAGTTCTTC CASSLTSGSSSYNEQFF
17 TRBJ2-6 TRBV19 . few TGTGCCAGTAGTCGGATCCAGGACAGCTCTGGGGCCAACGTCCTGACTTTC CASSRIQDSSGANVLTF
16 TRBJ1-2 TRBV5-1 . few TGCGCCAGCAGCCTTACCTTGGACGGGCGCAACTATGGCTACACCTTC CASSLTLDGRNYGYTF
14 TRBJ2-3 TRBV4-3 . . TGCGCCAGCAGCCAAGTCGGGGGGCGAGATACGCAGTATTTT CASSQVGGRDTQYF
14 TRBJ2-6 TRBV12-3/TRBV12-4 . . TGTGCCAGCAGTTTGTCCCCTGGGGCCAACGTCCTGACTTTC CASSLSPGANVLTF
15 TRBJ2-7 TRBV19 . . TGTGCCAGAAGTGCGAAAAGGGACCAATCTTACGAGCAGTACTTC CARSAKRDQSYEQYF
17 TRBJ2-3 TRBV28 TRBD2 few TGTGCCAGCAGTTTAAGTGGACTAGCAAAGGGTCCAGATACGCAGTATTTT CASSLSGLAKGPDTQYF
13 TRBJ2-5 TRBV27 . few TGTGCCAGCAGTTTATCGTATCAAGAGACCCAGTACTTC CASSLSYQETQYF
15 TRBJ2-3 TRBV4-3 . many TGCGCCAGCAGCCAAGGTTTACAGCCCACAGATACGCAGTATTTT CASSQGLQPTDTQYF
12 TRBJ1-2 TRBV9 . few TGTGCCAGCAGCGCGACAGTCTATGGCTACACCTTC CASSATVYGYTF
12 TRBJ2-7 TRBV24-1 . . TGTGCCACCAGTGACCTGAACTACGAGCAGTACTTC CATSDLNYEQYF
12 TRBJ1-1 TRBV4-3 . many TGCGCCAGCAGCCAAAGCAACACTGAAGCTTTCTTT CASSQSNTEAFF
13 TRBJ2-1 TRBV7-2 . few TGTGCCAGCAGCTTAAGTTGGGACTTGGGGCAGTTCTTC CASSLSWDLGQFF
15 TRBJ2-1 TRBV2 . few TGTGCCAGCACCCCCGGGGGTTTTTCCTACAATGAGCAGTTCTTC CASTPGGFSYNEQFF
12 TRBJ2-5 TRBV29-1 TRBD2 few TGCAGCGCCGAGGGACTACAAGAGACCCAGTACTTC CSAEGLQETQYF
12 TRBJ1-5 TRBV6-2/TRBV6-3 . . TGTGCCAGCAATCGGAGGGATCAGCCCCAGCATTTT CASNRRDQPQHF
11 TRBJ1-3 TRBV20-1 TRBD1 few TGCAGTGCTAGAAGTCCCGCAGGGGGCTATTTT CSARSPAGGYF
14 TRBJ1-1 TRBV28 TRBD1 . TGTGCCAGCAGTTTTTTGACAGGGGGCACTGAAGCTTTCTTT CASSFLTGGTEAFF
15 TRBJ2-6 TRBV7-2 . few TGTGCCAGCAGCTTAGATCACTCTGGGGCCAACGTCCTGACTTTC CASSLDHSGANVLTF
15 TRBJ2-1 TRBV3-1 TRBD2 few TGTGCCAGCAGGCGGACTAGCGGGAGCCACAATGAGCAGTTCTTC CASRRTSGSHNEQFF